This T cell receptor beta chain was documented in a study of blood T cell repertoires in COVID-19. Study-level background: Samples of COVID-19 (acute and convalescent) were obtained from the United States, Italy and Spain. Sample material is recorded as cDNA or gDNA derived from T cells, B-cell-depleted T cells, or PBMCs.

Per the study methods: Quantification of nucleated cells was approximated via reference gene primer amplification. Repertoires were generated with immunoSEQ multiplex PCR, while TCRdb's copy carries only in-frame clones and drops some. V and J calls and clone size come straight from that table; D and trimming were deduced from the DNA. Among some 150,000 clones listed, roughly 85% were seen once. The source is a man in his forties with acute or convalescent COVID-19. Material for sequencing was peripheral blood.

CDR3 loop: CASSNPGTEAFF. Here the CDR3 DNA reads TGTGCCAGCAGCAACCCGGGCACTGAAGCTTTCTTT. This chain links TRBV7-9 with TRBJ1-1; no definite D call. This CDR3 has 12 residues. The V gene lost 5 bases and the J gene lost 4 bases, with 8 bases spanning the gap. The germline gives CDR1 SEHNR, CDR2 FQNEAQ (reference sequence).